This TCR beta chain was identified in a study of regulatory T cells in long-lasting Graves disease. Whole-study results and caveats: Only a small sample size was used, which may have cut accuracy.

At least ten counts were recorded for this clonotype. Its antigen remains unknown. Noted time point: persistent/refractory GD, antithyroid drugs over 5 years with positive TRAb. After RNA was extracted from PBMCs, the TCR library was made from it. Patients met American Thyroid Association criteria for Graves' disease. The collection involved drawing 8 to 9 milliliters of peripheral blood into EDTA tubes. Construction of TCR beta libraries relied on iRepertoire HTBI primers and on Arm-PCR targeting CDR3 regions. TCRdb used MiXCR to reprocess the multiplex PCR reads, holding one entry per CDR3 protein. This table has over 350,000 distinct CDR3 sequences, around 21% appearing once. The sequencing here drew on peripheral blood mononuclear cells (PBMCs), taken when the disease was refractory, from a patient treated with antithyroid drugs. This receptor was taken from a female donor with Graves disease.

This CDR3 is CASSLVFPATNEKLFF. The CDR3, as DNA: TGTGCCAGCAGTTTAGTATTTCCCGCAACTAATGAAAAACTGTTTTTT. V usage is TRBV12-3 or TRBV12-4 and J usage is TRBJ1-4; D remains ambiguous. The CDR3 contains 16 residues. V was cut by 1 base and J by 0 bases, with 9 bases left in between.